Following are 28 T cell receptor beta chains from one sample sequenced in a study of shared clonotypes between healthy human individuals. Assay: immunoSEQ multiplex PCR; the TCRdb copy retains only in-frame clones and omits some. The data contain 2 million to 2.5 million clones, approximately 94% of them seen just once; the ten biggest clones take up 0.1% to 0.15%. The sequenced material came from naive CD4+ T cells sorted from blood. Regarding subset: CD45RA+ positively selected. These receptors were collected from a man between 18 and 35 years old in good health.

J is TRBJ1-1 and V is TRBV6-6, with 10 bases identical to TRBD1. Trimming took 6 bases from V and 2 from J; bases not matched to a gene: 3. Looked up from germline, CDR1 is MNHNY and CDR2 is SVGAGI (reference sequence). This CDR3 comprises 14 residues. The CDR3 loop reads CASRGQGQNTEAFF. In DNA, the CDR3 is TGTGCCAGCAGGGGACAGGGGCAAAACACTGAAGCTTTCTTT.

The chain is built from TRBV27 and TRBJ2-7, with 9 positions matching TRBD1. The CDR3 sequence is 16 residues long. The V gene end was trimmed by 5 bases and the J gene end by 0 bases; junction bases not matched to a gene: 8. Germline CDR1 MNHEY, CDR2 SMNVEV (reference sequence). The CDR3 sequence: CASSADGTGISYEQYF. The CDR3 DNA reads TGTGCCAGCAGTGCCGATGGGACAGGGATCTCCTACGAGCAGTACTTC.

This sequence joins TRBV10-1 and TRBJ2-5, with 13 bases aligning to TRBD2. The end of the DNA fits TRBJ2-7 better, so the J call may be wrong. Germline V gene sequence: CDR1 WNHNN, CDR2 SYGVQD (reference sequence). This CDR3 spans 14 amino acids. In nucleotides, the CDR3 is TGCGCCAGCAGTGCGGGACTAGCGGGAATCGAGCAGTACTTC. This sequence encodes CASSAGLAGIEQYF.

This chain links TRBV5-6 with TRBJ2-1, with D possibly being TRBD2 (6 bases). V lost 1 base to trimming and J lost 8 bases, with 19 bases between them. The CDR3 spans 16 residues. Per germline, CDR1 SGHDT and CDR2 YYEEEE. CDR3 coding DNA: TGTGCCAGCAGCTTGAGACAGACGGGGACTCAACATGAGCAGTTCTTC. Protein sequence: CASSLRQTGTQHEQFF.

The chain links TRBV30 to TRBJ1-2; D unclear. Germline loops: CDR1 GTSNPN, CDR2 SVGIG (reference sequence). The V end was cut by 4 bases, the J end by 3 bases, with 9 bases between. The CDR3 loop spans 12 amino acids. The CDR3 sequence: CAWTELDYGYTF. The CDR3 DNA follows: TGTGCCTGGACAGAGCTGGACTATGGCTACACCTTC.

The chain recombines TRBV28 with TRBJ1-1, with D tentatively TRBD1 (5 bases). This CDR3 spans 12 amino acids. In germline, CDR1 is MDHEN, CDR2 SYDVKM. The V gene lost 8 bases and the J gene lost 4 bases, with 11 bases spanning the gap. CDR3 residues: CASARGGTEAFF. The CDR3, as DNA: TGTGCCAGCGCCCGGGGGGGCACTGAAGCTTTCTTT.

For this clone: The same CDR3 also results from other DNA sequences found in this sample. The chain couples TRBV5-1 to TRBJ2-6; D is ambiguous. The V end was cut by 0 bases, the J end by 2 bases, with 6 bases between. The germline CDR1 and CDR2 sequences are SGHRS and YFSETQ. The CDR3 contains 15 residues. CDR3 residues: CASSLGGPGANVLTF. CDR3 coding DNA: TGCGCCAGCAGCTTGGGTGGACCTGGGGCCAACGTCCTGACTTTC.

V is TRBV6-1 and J is TRBJ1-2, with D tentatively TRBD1 (5 bases). V lost 11 bases, J lost 4 bases, and 14 bases lay in between. The CDR3 is made up of 12 amino acids. Germline-derived CDR1 and CDR2 are MNHNS and SASEGT. The CDR3 nucleotides are TGTGCCGCGGATCCAGGGCTCTATGGCTACACCTTC. The encoded protein is CAADPGLYGYTF.

V gene TRBV19 combines with J gene TRBJ1-1; TRBD1 is a possible D gene (6 bases). V lost 9 bases and J lost 0, with 11 bases in between. This CDR3 contains 13 residues. Germline CDR1 reads LNHDA; CDR2 reads SQIVND (reference sequence). The CDR3 region has the DNA TGTGCCAGCAGAAGGACAGTGAACACTGAAGCTTTCTTT. This codes for CASRRTVNTEAFF.

The chain is built from TRBV7-9 and TRBJ2-3, with TRBD2 matching 8 bases. Per the germline V gene, CDR1 is SEHNR and CDR2 is FQNEAQ (reference sequence). The CDR3 totals 14 residues. Unmatched junction bases numbered 5, after V lost 5 bases and J lost 4 bases. CDR3 protein: CASSRMGLADTQYF. CDR3 DNA sequence: TGTGCCAGCAGCCGGATGGGACTAGCAGATACGCAGTATTTT.

The chain recombines TRBV7-2 with TRBJ2-3, with D possibly called TRBD1 or TRBD2 (5 bases each). CDR3 length: 13 residues. V was shortened by 1 base and J by 12 bases, with 14 bases between the two germline ends. From germline, CDR1 is SGHTA and CDR2 FQGNSA. The CDR3 DNA is TGTGCCAGCAGCTTAGAAAAGGAGAGGGGACAGTATTTT. Residues: CASSLEKERGQYF.

This chain uses TRBV5-1 with TRBJ1-3; no clear D gene. This CDR3 comprises 14 residues. CDR1 and CDR2 (germline): SGHRS, YFSETQ. Trimming removed 4 bases at V and 1 base at J, with 9 bases between. CDR3 nucleotides: TGCGCCAGCAGCCAACGGGAGTCTGGAAACACCATATATTTT. This sequence encodes CASSQRESGNTIYF.

The chain carries TRBV6-5 and TRBJ2-7, with a weak D call TRBD2 (7 bases). The CDR3 extends over 16 amino acids. Trimming removed 4 bases from V and 2 bases from J, with 18 bases in between. Germline V gene lookup returns CDR1 MNHEY and CDR2 SVGAGI. The DNA for the CDR3 is TGTGCCAGCAGTTCTGGGGGCGGCGGGAGTCCCTACGAGCAGTACTTC. Amino acid sequence: CASSSGGGGSPYEQYF.

This CDR3 is CAWSKEAHYGYTF. DNA for the CDR3: TGTGCCTGGAGTAAGGAAGCTCACTATGGCTACACCTTC. V is TRBV30 and J is TRBJ1-2; D gene ambiguous. The CDR3 loop spans 13 amino acids. Germline assignment: CDR1 GTSNPN and CDR2 SVGIG (reference sequence). V was pared by 2 bases and J by 3 bases, with 10 bases between.

The chain carries TRBV5-1 and TRBJ2-3; 11 nucleotides match TRBD2. This CDR3 spans 17 amino acids. From germline, CDR1 is SGHRS and CDR2 YFSETQ. After removal of 5 bases from V and 4 bases from J, the junction contained 12 bases not matched to a gene. Here the CDR3 DNA reads TGCGCCAGCAGTCAGGACCCTAGCGGGAGGTACGCAGATACGCAGTATTTT. This encodes CASSQDPSGRYADTQYF.

The chain links TRBV6-1 to TRBJ2-4; D possibly matches TRBD1 or TRBD2 (6 bases each). Trimming took off 8 bases at V and 4 bases at J, with 18 bases between the two ends. The CDR3 covers 15 residues. CDR1 and CDR2 (germline): MNHNS, SASEGT. In DNA form, the CDR3 reads TGTGCCAGCGGGGGGCAGACGGGGGCAAAAAACATTCAGTACTTC. Its translation is CASGGQTGAKNIQYF.

This chain uses TRBV5-1 with TRBJ1-1; maybe TRBD1 (6 bases). CDR1 is SGHRS, CDR2 YFSETQ, per germline. CDR3 size: 11 residues. Between the trimmed V and J ends, which lost 4 bases and 7 bases, there was a span of 8 bases. CDR3: CASSQTGEAFF. CDR3 DNA sequence: TGCGCCAGCAGCCAGACAGGTGAAGCTTTCTTT.

The chain uses TRBV5-4 and TRBJ2-6; unclear D gene. The CDR3 runs 16 residues. The germline gives CDR1 SGHNT, CDR2 YYREEE (reference sequence). V was clipped by 4 bases and J by 1 base, with 12 bases between them. Written as DNA, the CDR3 is TGTGCCAGCAGCGCCGACGGGTTATCTGGGGCCAACGTCCTGACTTTC. Translating gives CASSADGLSGANVLTF.

This clone came up a few times. Additional DNA sequences in this sample encode the identical CDR3. The chain joins TRBV5-1 to TRBJ1-6, with TRBD1 as a possible D gene (6 bases). Germline V CDR1 and CDR2: SGHRS, YFSETQ. This CDR3 contains 14 residues. The V gene lost 0 bases and the J gene lost 5 bases, with 6 bases spanning the gap. For the CDR3, the DNA is TGCGCCAGCAGCTTGGAGGGGGATAATTCACCCCTCCACTTT. The encoded protein is CASSLEGDNSPLHF.

The chain uses TRBV2 and TRBJ2-7; D unclear. Trimming left V 3 bases short and J 1 base short, with 10 bases between. This CDR3 contains 14 residues. Germline V gives CDR1 SNHLY, CDR2 FYNNEI. This chain's CDR3 is CASSDVSKSYEQYF. The CDR3 DNA sequence: TGTGCCAGCAGTGATGTATCTAAATCCTACGAGCAGTACTTC. Together with reference TRBV2 and TRBJ2-7, the CDR3 gives the full variable domain: EPEVTQTPSHQVTQMGQEVILRCVPISNHLYFYWYRQILGQKVEFLVSFYNNEISEKSEIFDDQFSVERPDGSNFTLKIRSTKLEDSAMYFCASSDVSKSYEQYFGPGTRLTVT.

The V call is TRBV19, the J call TRBJ1-5, with D uncertain. This CDR3 comprises 15 residues. V lost 0 bases to trimming and J lost 3 bases, with 9 bases between them. Germline V CDR1 and CDR2: LNHDA, SQIVND (reference sequence). The CDR3 nucleotides are TGTGCCAGTAGTATAGACGGACGGGACAATCAGCCCCAGCATTTT. Protein: CASSIDGRDNQPQHF. Full variable domain (rest looked up from reference TRBV19 and TRBJ1-5): DGGITQSPKYLFRKEGQNVTLSCEQNLNHDAMYWYRQDPGQGLRLIYYSQIVNDFQKGDIAEGYSVSREKKESFPLTVTSAQKNPTAFYLCASSIDGRDNQPQHFGDGTRLSIL.

A single count supports this clone. The CDR3: CASSSMGQRDNSPLHF. The CDR3 DNA reads TGTGCCAGCAGCTCGATGGGACAGCGGGATAATTCACCCCTCCACTTT. The gene calls are TRBV5-5 and TRBJ1-6; 7 bases align to TRBD1. The CDR3 spans 16 residues. Germline V gene data show CDR1 as SGHKS and CDR2 as YYEKEE (reference sequence). Germline trimming cut 3 bases from V and 5 bases from J; bases unmatched to any gene: 8.

In this sample, this clone turned up a few times. V and J are TRBV5-1 and TRBJ1-6, with unresolved D. Germline lookup yields CDR1 SGHRS and CDR2 YFSETQ. The CDR3 spans 14 residues. Trimming took 4 bases from V and 5 from J, leaving 10 bases between them. The DNA of the CDR3 is TGCGCCAGCAGCCCGAGAGGAGATAATTCACCCCTCCACTTT. Translation: CASSPRGDNSPLHF.

This rearrangement joins TRBV5-5 to TRBJ2-7; maybe TRBD1 (5 bases). Germline lookup yields CDR1 SGHKS and CDR2 YYEKEE (reference sequence). The V end was cut by 5 bases, the J end by 4 bases, with 13 bases between. The CDR3 spans 13 residues. This CDR3 is CASRGLLGYEQYF. As DNA, the CDR3 is TGTGCCAGCAGGGGGCTACTGGGTTACGAGCAGTACTTC.

The chain carries TRBV10-3 and TRBJ2-1, with 11 bases aligning to TRBD2. The CDR3 covers 13 residues. With 10 bases clipped from V and 4 bases from J, the junction kept 3 bases outside the gene matches. The germline V gene has CDR1 ENHRY and CDR2 SYGVKD. The CDR3 is CATGTSGYNEQFF. CDR3 bases: TGTGCCACTGGGACTAGCGGTTACAATGAGCAGTTCTTC.

Concerning this clone: Other DNA sequences within the sample encode an identical CDR3. J is TRBJ2-7 and V is TRBV5-4; 10 nucleotides line up with TRBD1. Unmatched junction bases numbered 1, after V lost 2 bases and J lost 2 bases. Germline CDR1 and CDR2: SGHNT and YYREEE (reference sequence). The CDR3 extends over 14 amino acids. CDR3 DNA sequence: TGTGCCAGCAGCTTAGACAGGGGGCCCTACGAGCAGTACTTC. It is translated as CASSLDRGPYEQYF.

Turning to this clone: This CDR3 is also generated by other DNA sequences in the sample. The chain links TRBV7-9 to TRBJ2-7; D not certain. The CDR3 is 14 residues long. Germline CDR1 reads SEHNR; CDR2 reads FQNEAQ (reference sequence). Trimming cost V 1 base and J 0 bases, with 7 bases left between them. The CDR3 region is CASSLDQASYEQYF. The CDR3 DNA reads as TGTGCCAGCAGCTTAGATCAGGCCTCCTACGAGCAGTACTTC.

The V gene is TRBV28, the J gene TRBJ2-7; maybe TRBD1 (6 bases). CDR1 is MDHEN and CDR2 is SYDVKM in the germline V gene. V dropped 5 bases and J dropped 2 bases, with 16 bases sitting between them. This CDR3 comprises 15 residues. CDR3 DNA sequence: TGTGCCAGCAGTCTCCCGGGACACGGGACCTACGAGCAGTACTTC. Translating it yields CASSLPGHGTYEQYF.